This T cell receptor (beta chain) was identified during a study of cytomegalovirus exposure and HLA in healthy donors. Here immunoSEQ multiplex PCR was the method, and the copy in TCRdb shows in-frame clones only, minus some. This table holds more than 150,000 clones, 70% to 90% found once. J was trimmed by 1 base and V by 4 bases; bases with no gene match: 7. Germline lookup yields CDR1 MNHNY and CDR2 SVGAGI (reference sequence). This CDR3 spans 16 amino acids. The sequencing input was PBMCs. V gene TRBV6-6 combines with J gene TRBJ1-2; 9 bases match TRBD1. This clonotype was sampled from a man younger than 30 in good health and CMV-seronegative. CDR3 in DNA: TGTGCCAGCAGTTCGGACAGGGGACTTCATAACTATGGCTACACCTTC. As protein: CASSSDRGLHNYGYTF.